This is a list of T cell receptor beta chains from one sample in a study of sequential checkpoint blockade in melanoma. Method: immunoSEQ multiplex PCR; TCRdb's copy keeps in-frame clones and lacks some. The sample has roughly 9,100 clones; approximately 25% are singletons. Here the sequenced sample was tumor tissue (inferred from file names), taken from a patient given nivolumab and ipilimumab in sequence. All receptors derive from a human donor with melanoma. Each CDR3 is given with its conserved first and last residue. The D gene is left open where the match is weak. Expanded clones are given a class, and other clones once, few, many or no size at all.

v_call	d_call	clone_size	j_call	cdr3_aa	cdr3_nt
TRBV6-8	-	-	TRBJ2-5	CASTRVEKETQYF	TGTGCCAGCACCAGGGTAGAAAAAGAGACCCAGTACTTC
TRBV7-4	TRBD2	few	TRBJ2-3	CASSLGGTSGRLRYF	TGTGCCAGCAGCTTAGGTGGGACTAGCGGCCGGCTTAGATATTTT
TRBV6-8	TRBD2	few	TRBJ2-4	CASSPLTSGVPKNIQYF	TGTGCCAGCAGCCCTCTGACTAGCGGGGTACCCAAAAACATTCAGTACTTC
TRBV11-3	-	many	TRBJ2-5	CASSLDSPGETQYF	TGTGCCAGCAGCCTAGACTCCCCGGGGGAGACCCAGTACTTC
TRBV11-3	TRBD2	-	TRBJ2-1	CASSRLGLVDHNEQFF	TGTGCCAGCAGCCGATTGGGACTAGTGGACCACAATGAGCAGTTCTTC
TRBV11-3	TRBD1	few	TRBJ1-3	CASSPGQATSGNTIYF	TGTGCCAGCAGCCCGGGACAGGCGACCTCTGGAAACACCATATATTTT
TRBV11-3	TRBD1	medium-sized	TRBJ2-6	CASSLGTGTAGANVLTF	TGTGCCAGCAGCTTAGGGACAGGTACTGCTGGGGCCAACGTCCTGACTTTC
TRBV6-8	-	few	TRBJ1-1	CASSLRLRNTEAFF	TGTGCCAGCAGTCTAAGACTGAGGAACACTGAAGCTTTCTTT
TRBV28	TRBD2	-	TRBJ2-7	CATLGGDRTGEQYF	TGTGCCACCCTCGGGGGGGATCGTACGGGCGAGCAGTACTTC
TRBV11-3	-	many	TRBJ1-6	CASSLEGSSYNSPLHF	TGTGCCAGCAGCTTGGAGGGGAGCTCCTATAATTCACCCCTCCACTTT
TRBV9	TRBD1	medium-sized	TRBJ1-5	CASSVGQGGNQPQHF	TGTGCCAGCAGCGTAGGACAGGGAGGTAATCAGCCCCAGCATTTT
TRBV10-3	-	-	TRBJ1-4	CAISAEWIIDETRVATNEKLFF	TGTGCCATCAGTGCGGAATGGATTATAGATGAGACCCGAGTTGCAACTAATGAAAAACTGTTTTTT
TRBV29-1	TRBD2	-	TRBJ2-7	CSVEGAGGTFYEQYF	TGCAGCGTTGAGGGAGCGGGGGGCACCTTCTACGAGCAGTACTTC